This T cell receptor beta chain was sequenced in a study of shared clonotypes between healthy human individuals. Trimming removed 7 bases at V and 5 bases at J, with 20 bases between. The CDR3 sequence is 15 residues long. CDR1 is MNHEY, CDR2 SMNVEV, per germline (reference sequence). Genomic DNA, for the unsorted samples, came from roughly 90 million PBMCs. Study outcomes and limitations: Read depth was anticipated to influence clonotype sharing among donors.

This clone was counted only a few times. Its antigen is still unknown. It was at deep level that the assay was run. Input per replicate PCR of unsorted PBMC was 300 ng DNA, corresponding to tens of thousands of T cell genomes. Repertoires were generated with immunoSEQ multiplex PCR, while TCRdb's copy carries only in-frame clones and drops some. The table lists about 450,000 clones, around 79% of them singletons. The clonotype originates from a woman aged 40 to 50 in good health. Some clones in this sample may be carry-over from other donors' samples. The material sequenced was PBMCs. The genes are TRBV27 and TRBJ2-5; D is perhaps TRBD2 (5 bases). CDR3 sequence reads: CASKSMVDPGETQYF. The CDR3 DNA sequence: TGTGCCAGCAAATCGATGGTCGACCCGGGGGAGACCCAGTACTTC.